This paragraph covers one T cell receptor beta chain sequence. Participants were aged roughly 18 to 90 years from approximately 24 US areas. This record comes from a study of blood T cell repertoires in COVID-19. Trimming shortened V by 3 bases and J by 8 bases, and 20 bases separated the two germline ends. This CDR3 has 17 amino acids. Germline CDR1 and CDR2: LNHDA and SQIVND (reference sequence). Generated by immunoSEQ multiplex PCR, the TCRdb table keeps only in-frame clones and is missing some. The sample comprises a few hundred thousand clones, 88% of which are singletons, and around 7.9% rests with the top ten.

The sample comprised PBMCs or T cells enriched from blood (not recorded which). The chain links TRBV19 to TRBJ1-6; no firm D call. This clonotype was sampled from a woman aged 60-75 years who had recovered from COVID-19. The CDR3: CASSISGIRSSDSPLHF. The CDR3 nucleotides are TGTGCCAGTAGTATTTCAGGCATAAGATCTTCGGATTCACCCCTCCACTTT.